This T cell receptor beta chain stems from a study of blood T cell repertoires in COVID-19. The table came from immunoSEQ multiplex PCR; TCRdb's copy has only in-frame clones and leaves some out. The sample lists approximately 94,000 clones, more than 80% occurring once. This CDR3 is 15 amino acids long. Looked up from germline, CDR1 is SGHKS and CDR2 is YYEKEE (reference sequence). J lost 2 bases, V lost 1 base, and 5 bases had no gene match. The chain combines TRBV5-5 with TRBJ2-5; 7 bases line up with TRBD1. What was sequenced was peripheral blood. This clonotype was sampled from a human donor in a cohort sampled during active COVID-19. CDR3 nucleotide sequence: TGTGCCAGCAGCTTGTTTACAGGGGAACAAGAGACCCAGTACTTC. Protein sequence: CASSLFTGEQETQYF. Drawing the rest from reference TRBV5-5 and TRBJ2-5, the complete variable domain is DAGVTQSPTHLIKTRGQQVTLRCSPISGHKSVSWYQQVLGQGPQFIFQYYEKEERGRGNFPDRFSARQFPNYSSELNVNALLLGDSALYLCASSLFTGEQETQYFGPGTRLLVL.